This T cell receptor beta chain came from a study of blood T cell repertoires in COVID-19. Across the study: Whether acute or convalescent, the COVID-19 samples came from the United States, Italy and Spain. The analysed material was cDNA or gDNA that came from T cells, B-cell-depleted T cells, or PBMCs.

The CDR3 has 12 residues. CDR1 is SGHNT, CDR2 YYREEE, per germline (reference sequence). V was pared by 3 bases and J by 7 bases, with 8 bases between. Seattle's cohort entered during active infection and was followed longitudinally. As processed by the authors: Nucleated cell counts were estimated from reference gene primer amplification. Using immunoSEQ multiplex PCR, the repertoire was profiled, and TCRdb retains in-frame clones only, with some absent. V, J and clone size were drawn from that table, and D and trimming were deduced from the DNA. The sample holds roughly 260,000 clones; about nine tenths are singletons and the top ten take around 2.6%.

The chain has TRBV5-4 and TRBJ2-1; possibly TRBD2 for D (5 bases). This clonotype was obtained from a person under 35 with COVID-19, enrolled during active disease. The sequencing input was peripheral blood. The CDR3: CASSYGGNEQFF. As DNA, the CDR3 is TGTGCCAGCAGCTATGGAGGAAATGAGCAGTTCTTC.